This T cell receptor beta chain was recovered during a study of CD8 T cells in ankylosing spondylitis. The CDR3 sequence is 16 residues long. The ends lost 3 bases at V and 1 base at J; junction bases unmatched: 3. Germline values: CDR1 SGHTA, CDR2 FQGNSA. Points on this clonotype: Its antigen is not identified.

TCRdb recomputed calls from the 5' RACE reads with MiXCR, one row per CDR3 protein. The table has approximately 100,000 distinct CDR3 sequences, around 24% seen once. Study-wide points: Significant enrichment of disease-linked clones was reported in matched ankylosing spondylitis synovial fluid. Seemingly distinctive of ankylosing spondylitis blood was a TCR beta motif formed by eight highly homologous variants. Disease-linked clones displayed a CD8+ phenotype and appeared relatively rarely in peripheral blood. Past research had described some motif variants in reactive arthritis synovial fluid and blood.

Source material: synovial fluid, either unsorted or a sorted T cell fraction (not recorded which). This TCR came from a male donor with ankylosing spondylitis. The rearrangement links TRBV7-2 to TRBJ2-2; 9 bases are a match to TRBD2. The CDR3 DNA reads TGTGCCAGCAGCTTGAGTAGCGGGAGGAACACCGGGGAGCTGTTTTTT. This gives the protein CASSLSSGRNTGELFF.